This T cell receptor beta chain appears in the sequencing data of a study of T cell responses to AZD1222 COVID-19 vaccine. Study outcomes and limitations: At study baseline, merely five or six AZD1222 recipients were seropositive. CD4 TCRs linked to vaccination spanned spike, dominating at 160-218 and 743-854. The donor cohort was predominantly white British with a female majority, and clonal diversity may have been underestimated. Spike-specific TCR repertoires showed rising breadth and depth after two AZD1222 doses.

The CDR3 has 16 residues. V was clipped by 6 bases and J by 1 base, with 16 bases between them. CDR1 MDHEN and CDR2 SYDVKM come from the germline V gene. Details on this clone: Its antigen is not identified.

Some clones are missing from TCRdb's copy, which holds only in-frame ones; the method was immunoSEQ multiplex PCR. The repertoire has about 130,000 clones, 75% to 90% of them found once; the top ten carry around 4.4%. V usage is TRBV28 and J usage is TRBJ2-1; D is undetermined. The sequence was obtained from an adult who received the AZD1222 COVID-19 vaccine. The material was peripheral blood, obtained 28 days after the second AZD1222 dose. As DNA, the CDR3 is TGTGCCAGCAGCCCCCTGACTCCCACATCCTACAATGAGCAGTTCTTC. Translating gives CASSPLTPTSYNEQFF.